These T cell receptor beta chains were read from a single sample in a study of blood T cell repertoires in COVID-19. Generated by immunoSEQ multiplex PCR, the TCRdb table keeps only in-frame clones and is missing some. The sample contains about 200,000 clones, over 80% of which appear only once. The sequencing input was peripheral blood. All receptors derive from a man in his sixties with COVID-19, enrolled during active disease. Each CDR3 is given with its conserved first and last residue. The D gene is left open where the match is weak. Clone size is given for some rows only: seen once, a few or many times, or a class if the clone is expanded.

d_call	v_call	cdr3_length	j_call	clone_size	cdr3_aa	cdr3_nt
NA	TRBV2	14	TRBJ1-1	NA	CASNVRGFHTEAFF	TGTGCCAGCAATGTCAGGGGCTTCCACACTGAAGCTTTCTTT
NA	TRBV6-1	15	TRBJ1-3	NA	CASSEAWGFGNTIYF	TGTGCCAGCAGTGAAGCTTGGGGCTTTGGAAACACCATATATTTT
TRBD1	TRBV5-5	15	TRBJ1-1	NA	CASSGIQGRATEAFF	TGTGCCAGCAGCGGCATACAGGGGCGGGCCACTGAAGCTTTCTTT
NA	TRBV7-2	15	TRBJ1-2	NA	CASSLEQAGRSGYTF	TGTGCCAGCAGCTTAGAACAGGCAGGGAGGTCTGGCTACACCTTC
TRBD1	TRBV3-1/TRBV3-2	17	TRBJ1-2	NA	CASSQDKHRGRPEGYTF	TGTGCCAGCAGCCAAGATAAACACAGGGGGCGCCCGGAAGGCTACACCTTC
NA	TRBV20-1	11	TRBJ2-1	NA	CSAAVYNEQFF	TGCAGTGCAGCGGTCTACAATGAGCAGTTCTTC
TRBD2	TRBV6-2/TRBV6-3	17	TRBJ2-7	NA	CASSHSLTSGRPYEQYF	TGTGCCAGCAGCCACTCTCTTACTAGCGGGAGACCCTACGAGCAGTACTTC
TRBD1	TRBV13	14	TRBJ2-7	NA	CASSFTTGGYEQYF	TGTGCCAGCAGCTTCACTACAGGGGGCTACGAGCAGTACTTC
TRBD2	TRBV4-1	16	TRBJ2-1	NA	CASSQDFRAGETEQFF	TGCGCCAGCAGCCAAGATTTCAGAGCGGGAGAAACTGAGCAGTTCTTC
TRBD2	TRBV29-1	13	TRBJ2-7	NA	CSGTSGRASEQYF	TGCAGCGGTACTAGCGGGAGGGCATCCGAGCAGTACTTC
NA	TRBV18	14	TRBJ1-5	NA	CASSPTDSNQPQHF	TGTGCCAGCTCACCCACTGATAGCAATCAGCCCCAGCATTTT
TRBD1	TRBV15	16	TRBJ1-5	NA	CATSAAGTGGSQPQHF	TGTGCCACCAGCGCAGCCGGGACAGGGGGCTCTCAGCCCCAGCATTTT
TRBD1	TRBV7-2	18	TRBJ2-5	NA	CASSRHGQDRGREETQYF	TGTGCCAGCAGCAGACACGGGCAGGACAGGGGTCGGGAAGAGACCCAGTACTTC
TRBD1	TRBV5-1	14	TRBJ1-1	NA	CASSLVDRVTEAFF	TGCGCCAGCAGCTTGGTTGACAGGGTAACTGAAGCTTTCTTT
TRBD1	TRBV7-2	16	TRBJ1-6	NA	CASSLDRGLANSPLHF	TGTGCCAGCAGCCTAGACAGGGGTTTGGCTAATTCACCCCTCCACTTT
NA	TRBV6-5	13	TRBJ2-2	NA	CASEGARAGELFF	TGTGCCAGCGAAGGGGCCAGGGCCGGGGAGCTGTTTTTT
TRBD1	TRBV7-9	15	TRBJ1-5	NA	CASSQTGGGGQPQHF	TGTGCCAGCAGTCAAACAGGGGGCGGCGGTCAGCCCCAGCATTTT
TRBD1	TRBV19	16	TRBJ1-1	NA	CASSRQGRSVNTEAFF	TGTGCCAGTAGTCGACAGGGAAGGTCCGTGAACACTGAAGCTTTCTTT
NA	TRBV2	11	TRBJ1-1	few	CASTLRAEAFF	TGTGCCAGCACGCTAAGAGCTGAAGCTTTCTTT
TRBD2	TRBV19	16	TRBJ2-5	NA	CASSYTGLGVFETQYF	TGTGCCAGTAGCTACACGGGACTAGGAGTTTTCGAGACCCAGTACTTC
NA	TRBV18	18	TRBJ1-2	NA	CASSPPSGAGAVQSGYTF	TGTGCCAGCTCACCACCTTCAGGGGCAGGGGCCGTCCAGTCCGGCTACACCTTC
NA	TRBV28	17	TRBJ1-3	NA	CASSLRGKLSRRNTIYF	TGTGCCAGCAGTTTAAGGGGCAAACTCAGCCGCCGAAACACCATATATTTT
NA	TRBV7-9	16	TRBJ1-5	NA	CASSRVGVQGNQPQHF	TGTGCCAGCAGCCGAGTAGGGGTGCAGGGCAATCAGCCCCAGCATTTT
NA	TRBV5-4	16	TRBJ2-1	once	CASTPRGSSTYNEQFF	TGTGCCAGCACCCCTAGGGGGTCTTCAACCTACAATGAGCAGTTCTTC
NA	TRBV6-4	13	TRBJ2-1	NA	CASSKDIYNEQFF	TGTGCCAGCAGTAAGGACATCTACAATGAGCAGTTCTTC
NA	TRBV12-3/TRBV12-4	12	TRBJ1-5	NA	CASSSFSWPQHF	TGTGCCAGCAGTTCGTTTTCTTGGCCCCAGCATTTT
TRBD1	TRBV10-3	16	TRBJ1-1	NA	CAISDLGTVRYTEAFF	TGTGCCATCAGTGATCTGGGGACAGTGAGGTACACTGAAGCTTTCTTT
TRBD1	TRBV28	15	TRBJ2-3	few	CASSLGGQGTDTQYF	TGTGCCAGCAGTTTGGGGGGACAGGGAACAGATACGCAGTATTTT
NA	TRBV6-2/TRBV6-3	15	TRBJ2-2	NA	CASSYGTSNTGELFF	TGTGCCAGCAGTTACGGGACATCGAACACCGGGGAGCTGTTTTTT
NA	TRBV6-5	14	TRBJ2-1	NA	CASSYGTTYNEQFF	TGTGCCAGCAGTTACGGGACAACCTACAATGAGCAGTTCTTC
TRBD1	TRBV6-5	15	TRBJ1-1	NA	CASSSPGQGGTEAFF	TGTGCCAGCAGTTCACCGGGACAGGGAGGGACTGAAGCTTTCTTT
NA	TRBV28	11	TRBJ2-7	NA	CASSFYHEQYF	TGTGCCAGCAGTTTCTACCACGAGCAGTACTTC
NA	TRBV5-1	16	TRBJ2-6	NA	CASSWDTGGGANVLTF	TGCGCCAGCAGCTGGGACACGGGCGGTGGGGCCAACGTCCTGACTTTC
NA	TRBV3-1/TRBV3-2	15	TRBJ1-1	NA	CASSPPGRRSTEAFF	TGTGCCAGCAGCCCCCCGGGTAGGAGATCCACTGAAGCTTTCTTT
TRBD2	TRBV12-5	15	TRBJ2-1	NA	CASGLSSGRNNEQFF	TGTGCTAGTGGTTTGAGTAGCGGGAGAAACAATGAGCAGTTCTTC
TRBD1	TRBV7-3	15	TRBJ2-5	NA	CASSLTGQTRETQYF	TGTGCCAGCAGCTTAACGGGACAGACGAGAGAGACCCAGTACTTC
NA	TRBV20-1	11	TRBJ2-7	NA	CSARLAYEQYF	TGCAGTGCTAGACTTGCCTACGAGCAGTACTTC
NA	TRBV9	14	TRBJ1-3	NA	CASSVKGEGNTIYF	TGTGCCAGCAGCGTAAAGGGGGAAGGAAACACCATATATTTT
NA	TRBV4-1	14	TRBJ2-1	NA	CASSQRTAYNEQFF	TGCGCCAGCAGCCAAAGGACTGCTTACAATGAGCAGTTCTTC
NA	TRBV20-1	15	TRBJ2-1	NA	CSAGGGAALYNEQFF	TGCAGTGCTGGTGGAGGAGCGGCTTTGTACAATGAGCAGTTCTTC
NA	TRBV27	15	TRBJ1-3	NA	CASSLSAASGNTIYF	TGTGCCAGCAGTTTATCGGCTGCCTCTGGAAACACCATATATTTT
NA	TRBV28	12	TRBJ1-2	NA	CASSRGRDGYTF	TGTGCCAGCAGCAGGGGTCGGGATGGCTACACCTTC
NA	TRBV2	15	TRBJ1-3	NA	CASSVVQGSGNTIYF	TGTGCCAGCAGTGTAGTCCAGGGGAGTGGAAACACCATATATTTT
TRBD2	TRBV11-2	15	TRBJ2-4	NA	CASSPGGGRANIQYF	TGTGCCAGCAGCCCCGGAGGCGGGAGGGCCAACATTCAGTACTTC
NA	TRBV27	14	TRBJ2-7	NA	CASSFSRDSYEQYF	TGTGCCAGCAGTTTCTCGCGGGACTCCTACGAGCAGTACTTC
TRBD1	TRBV3-1/TRBV3-2	15	TRBJ1-1	NA	CASSDLPGQSTEAFF	TGTGCCAGCAGCGATCTTCCGGGACAGTCGACTGAAGCTTTCTTT
NA	TRBV5-1	15	TRBJ1-2	NA	CASSEGLIRNYGYTF	TGCGCCAGCAGCGAGGGACTGATACGTAACTATGGCTACACCTTC
NA	TRBV6-5	14	TRBJ2-7	NA	CASSFRLSSYEQYF	TGTGCCAGCAGTTTCCGATTGAGCTCCTACGAGCAGTACTTC
NA	TRBV11-2	14	TRBJ1-1	few	CASSFSGRNTEAFF	TGTGCCAGCAGCTTTAGTGGGAGGAACACTGAAGCTTTCTTT